What follows describes a single TCR beta chain. Its antigen is unidentified. TCRdb processed the 5' RACE reads anew with MiXCR; each CDR3 protein has one entry. The repertoire includes 450,000 to 600,000 distinct CDR3 sequences, about a sixth of them detected once, and roughly a sixth sits in the top ten. Germline values: CDR1 MNHNS, CDR2 SASEGT. The CDR3 sequence is 15 residues long. The V gene lost 6 bases and the J gene lost 7 bases, with 19 bases spanning the gap. This sample is drawn from a study of T cells after yellow fever vaccination. Regarding the study as a whole: After the booster, over 95% of CD4 and about 90% of CD8 primary-response clones were re-detected. Contaminants from the bulk population, in the form of abundant clonotypes, could be found in FACS-sorted repertoires.

This TCR was sampled from a man aged 18 to 29 who received the YFV17D yellow fever vaccine. This chain connects TRBV6-1 to TRBJ2-1, with a tentative D call TRBD2 (5 bases). Material: PBMCs, obtained 5 days after the first yellow fever vaccination. The CDR3 DNA sequence: TGTGCCAGCAGGGCGAGTGTAACTAGTGGGAATGAGCAGTTCTTC. It encodes CASRASVTSGNEQFF.